The clone carrying this T cell receptor (beta chain) was seen at least ten times. Its antigen remains unidentified. MiXCR, run by TCRdb on the multiplex PCR reads, gives a single entry per CDR3 protein. The data show some 230,000 distinct CDR3 sequences, approximately 36% seen once. The data were obtained in a study of breast tumors, draining lymph nodes, adjacent tissues. Whole-study findings and limits: The data were judged consistent with most tumor T cells coming from lymph node and expanding in tumor. That most tumor T cells come from lymph nodes remained unproven.

Axillary draining lymph nodes of breast cancer patients supplied the node samples. This sequence was found in a female donor with breast cancer. Some clones in this sample may be carry-over from other donors' samples. The sequenced sample consisted of axillary lymph node tissue.

CDR3 sequence reads: CASRGQKNTGELFF. The CDR3 DNA reads TGTGCCAGCAGGGGACAGAAGAACACCGGGGAGCTGTTTTTT. This chain joins TRBV6-6 and TRBJ2-2; 7 nucleotides align to TRBD1. V lost 6 bases to trimming and J lost 1 base; unmatched junction nucleotides: 2. This CDR3 comprises 14 residues. Germline V gene data show CDR1 as MNHNY and CDR2 as SVGAGI (reference sequence).